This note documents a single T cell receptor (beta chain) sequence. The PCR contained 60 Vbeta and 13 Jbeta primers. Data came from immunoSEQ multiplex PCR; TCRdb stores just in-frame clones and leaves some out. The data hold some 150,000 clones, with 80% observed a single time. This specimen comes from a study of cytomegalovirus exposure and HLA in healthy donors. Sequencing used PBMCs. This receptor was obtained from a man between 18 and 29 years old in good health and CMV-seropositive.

The CDR3 reads CASTIDRVNSPLHF. In DNA form, the CDR3 reads TGTGCCAGCACCATAGACAGGGTGAATTCACCCCTCCACTTT. The chain combines TRBV7-8 with TRBJ1-6; 7 bases map to TRBD1. The CDR3 extends over 14 amino acids. The V segment lost 7 bases and the J segment 7 bases; nucleotides outside the gene matches: 7. Germline V lookup: CDR1 SGHVS, CDR2 FQNEAQ.